This T cell receptor (beta chain) is from a study of T cells after yellow fever vaccination. The CDR3 runs to 16 residues. Germline values: CDR1 MNHEY, CDR2 SVGEGT. Between the trimmed V and J ends, which lost 2 bases and 2 bases, there was a span of 13 bases. Via MiXCR, TCRdb re-called the 5' RACE reads, giving one row per CDR3 protein. The sample consists of just over 250,000 distinct CDR3 sequences, around 5.2% of them appearing once. The TCR sequence derives from a man aged 18-30 years who received the YFV17D yellow fever vaccine. Specimen: CD4+ T cells sorted from PBMCs, collected on the day of the yellow fever booster vaccination. The V gene is TRBV6-2 or TRBV6-3, the J gene TRBJ1-5; tentatively, D is TRBD1 (5 bases). The CDR3: CASSYPSGHRNQPQHF. The CDR3 DNA is TGTGCCAGCAGTTACCCCTCCGGACATCGCAATCAGCCCCAGCATTTT.